This T cell receptor (beta chain) was retrieved from a study of shared clonotypes between healthy human individuals. About the research overall: CD8 memory received one plate per donor, CD8 naive two, CD4 memory three and CD4 naive three.

The CDR3 has 15 residues. The V gene's germline CDR1 is KGHSH and CDR2 LQKENI. Trimming at V came to 3 bases and at J to 5 bases, leaving 7 bases not matched to a gene. In the case of this clone: The antigen remains unidentified.

Whole-study findings and limits: There were few donors, and this limited the genetic and exposure-history diversity represented. What naive subsets generally showed was a larger estimated richness than memory subsets showed. Generation probabilities were higher for clonotypes shared across all four sorted-subset donors than for unshared ones.

Generated by immunoSEQ multiplex PCR, the TCRdb table keeps only in-frame clones and is missing some. In the table there are under 2,500,000 clones, about 94% of which are singletons. The sequence was obtained from a man in his late teens or twenties in good health. The specimen was naive CD4+ T cells sorted from blood. This sample's subset: CD45RA+ positively selected. The chain links TRBV18 to TRBJ1-2; TRBD1 matches at 9 bases. CDR3 sequence reads: CASSPSPGTGYGYTF. The DNA of the CDR3 is TGTGCCAGCTCACCTTCCCCGGGGACAGGGTATGGCTACACCTTC.